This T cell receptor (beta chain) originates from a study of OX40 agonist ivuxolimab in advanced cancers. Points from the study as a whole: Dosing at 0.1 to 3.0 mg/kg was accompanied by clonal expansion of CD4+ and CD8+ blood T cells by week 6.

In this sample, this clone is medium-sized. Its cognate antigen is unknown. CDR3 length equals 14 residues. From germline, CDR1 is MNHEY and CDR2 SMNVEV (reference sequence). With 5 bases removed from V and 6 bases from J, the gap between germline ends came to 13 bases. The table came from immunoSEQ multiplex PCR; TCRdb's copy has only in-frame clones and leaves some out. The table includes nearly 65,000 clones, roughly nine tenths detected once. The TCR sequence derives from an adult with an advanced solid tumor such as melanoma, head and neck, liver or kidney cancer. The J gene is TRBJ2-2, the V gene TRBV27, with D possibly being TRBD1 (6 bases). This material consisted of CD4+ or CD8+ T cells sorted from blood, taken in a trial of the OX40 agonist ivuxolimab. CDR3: CASSLQQGAGELFF. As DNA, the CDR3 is TGTGCCAGCAGTCTTCAACAGGGCGCCGGGGAGCTGTTTTTT.